This T cell receptor (beta chain) comes out of a study of T cell repertoires in cytomegalovirus infection. The wider study: Public TCR beta signature analysis indicated the presence of both CMV infection and matching HLA type.

CDR3 size: 16 residues. The V gene lost 0 bases and the J gene lost 2 bases, with 14 bases spanning the gap. Germline CDR1 is ENHRY and CDR2 is SYGVKD. For this clonotype: Its antigen is not identified.

TCRdb ran MiXCR on the reads and lists one entry per CDR3 protein. The sample consists of 300,000 to 450,000 distinct CDR3 sequences, 15% to 20% of them appearing once. Study-wide results and caveats: The ex vivo response was dominated by HLA-C-restricted CMV-specific TCR beta clonotypes. Totalled public TCR beta family frequency picked out people who carried CMV plus the relevant HLA.

Sequencing was performed on PBMCs. V and J are TRBV10-3 and TRBJ2-7, with D unclear. The receptor was derived from a human donor in good health (CMV status not recorded). Some clones in this sample may be carry-over from other donors' samples. The CDR3 coding sequence is TGTGCCATCAGTGAGTCGGCTAGAGAGATTCCCTACGAGCAGTACTTC. It specifies CAISESAREIPYEQYF.